This T cell receptor beta chain is from a study of blood T cell repertoires in COVID-19. Overall study context: The cDNA or gDNA used as material had been derived from T cells, B-cell-depleted T cells, or PBMCs.

As originally analysed: Reference gene primer amplification gave nucleated cell count estimates. Some clones are missing from TCRdb's copy, which holds only in-frame ones; the method was immunoSEQ multiplex PCR. V and J calls and clone size come straight from that table; D and trimming were deduced from the DNA. This sample has 200,000 to 300,000 clones, with about 83% found just once. The CDR3 runs to 16 residues. Trimming took 6 bases from V and 1 from J, leaving 18 bases between them. The receptor was derived from a woman aged 40 to 50 who had recovered from COVID-19. The chain carries TRBV23-1 and TRBJ2-5, with D unclear. Being an ORF, TRBV23-1 has a function that is uncertain. The material sequenced was peripheral blood. The CDR3: CASSLNWNGGQETQYF. The CDR3 nucleotides are TGCGCCAGCAGCCTAAACTGGAACGGCGGCCAAGAGACCCAGTACTTC.